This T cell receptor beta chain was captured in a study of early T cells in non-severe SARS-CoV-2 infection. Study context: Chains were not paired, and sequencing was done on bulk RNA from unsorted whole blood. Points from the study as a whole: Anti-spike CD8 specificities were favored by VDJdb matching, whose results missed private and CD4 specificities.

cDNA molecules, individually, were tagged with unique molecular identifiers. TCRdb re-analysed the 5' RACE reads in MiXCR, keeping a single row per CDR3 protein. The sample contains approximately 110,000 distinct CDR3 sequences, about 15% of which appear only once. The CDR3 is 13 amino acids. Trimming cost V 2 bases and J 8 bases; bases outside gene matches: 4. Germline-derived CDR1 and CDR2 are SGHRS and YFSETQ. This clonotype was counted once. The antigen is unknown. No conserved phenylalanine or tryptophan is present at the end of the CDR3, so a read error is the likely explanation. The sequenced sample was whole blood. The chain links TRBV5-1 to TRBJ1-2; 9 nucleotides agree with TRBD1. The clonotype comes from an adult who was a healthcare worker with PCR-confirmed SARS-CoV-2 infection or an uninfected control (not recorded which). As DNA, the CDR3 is TGCGCCAGCAGCTTCGGACAGGGGCAGGGCTACACCATC. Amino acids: CASSFGQGQGYTI.